These 21 T cell receptor beta chains were all obtained from the same sample, sequenced in a study of cytomegalovirus exposure and HLA in healthy donors. TCRdb keeps only in-frame clones here, not all; method: immunoSEQ multiplex PCR. The data hold around 170,000 clones, with around 85% observed a single time. The sample taken for sequencing was PBMCs. The receptors derive from a man aged 18 to 30 in good health and CMV-seropositive.

The chain links TRBV2 to TRBJ1-3; the D gene is possibly TRBD1 (5 bases). V was shortened by 6 bases and J by 3 bases, with 15 bases between the two germline ends. Germline V gene sequence: CDR1 SNHLY, CDR2 FYNNEI. CDR3 length: 15 amino acids. In DNA, the CDR3 is TGTGCCAGCAGAGCAGGGATTTCTGGTGGAAACACCATATATTTT. It yields the protein CASRAGISGGNTIYF.

The chain carries TRBV13 and TRBJ2-5; 13 bases line up with TRBD2. Germline V gene sequence: CDR1 PRHDT, CDR2 FYEKMQ (reference sequence). The CDR3 extends over 19 amino acids. The J segment lost 4 bases and the V segment lost 2 bases, leaving 13 bases of the junction unmatched. CDR3 nucleotides: TGTGCCAGCAGCTTATGGCGATCAGGGACTAGCGGGGTGGGAGAGACCCAGTACTTC. This gives the protein CASSLWRSGTSGVGETQYF.

This clone was observed a single time. The chain combines TRBV6-5 with TRBJ2-1, with D maybe TRBD1 (6 bases). V was shortened by 6 bases and J by 6 bases, with 18 bases between the two germline ends. The germline V gene has CDR1 MNHEY and CDR2 SVGAGI. This CDR3 spans 15 amino acids. CDR3 amino acids: CASSPTGWGANEQFF. CDR3 nucleotides: TGTGCCAGCAGCCCCACAGGGTGGGGAGCCAATGAGCAGTTCTTC.

The chain joins TRBV6-5 to TRBJ1-2; 8 nucleotides agree with TRBD1. CDR3 length: 14 residues. The V gene end was trimmed by 7 bases and the J gene end by 0 bases; junction bases not matched to a gene: 4. Germline values: CDR1 MNHEY, CDR2 SVGAGI. CDR3 bases: TGTGCCAGCACCCGGGACAGGACTAACTATGGCTACACCTTC. This codes for CASTRDRTNYGYTF.

In this sample, this clone turned up once. The chain uses TRBV6-5 and TRBJ2-5; 10 positions agree with TRBD2. CDR1 and CDR2 from the germline V gene are MNHEY and SVGAGI. The CDR3 runs to 15 residues. With V trimmed by 6 bases and J by 5 bases, 9 bases remained unmatched. CDR3: CASSPSGRAGETQYF. CDR3 DNA sequence: TGTGCCAGCAGCCCCAGCGGGAGGGCCGGGGAGACCCAGTACTTC.

The chain couples TRBV2 to TRBJ2-1; the match to TRBD1 covers 7 bases. From germline, CDR1 is SNHLY and CDR2 FYNNEI. This CDR3 spans 13 amino acids. V lost 6 bases, J lost 10 bases, and 9 bases stayed unmatched. This chain's CDR3 is CASSMTGLGEQFF. The CDR3 nucleotides read TGTGCCAGCAGCATGACAGGGCTCGGAGAGCAGTTCTTC.

This clone was seen just once. V is TRBV19 and J is TRBJ1-2; 8 positions agree with TRBD1. This CDR3 region has 14 residues. Germline-derived CDR1 and CDR2 are LNHDA and SQIVND (reference sequence). The V gene end was trimmed by 7 bases and the J gene end by 6 bases; junction bases not matched to a gene: 10. The CDR3 coding sequence is TGTGCCAGTAACTTTCAGGGGGCGGCAGATGGCTACACCTTC. It specifies CASNFQGAADGYTF. The full variable domain, its missing parts supplied by reference TRBV19 and TRBJ1-2, is DGGITQSPKYLFRKEGQNVTLSCEQNLNHDAMYWYRQDPGQGLRLIYYSQIVNDFQKGDIAEGYSVSREKKESFPLTVTSAQKNPTAFYLCASNFQGAADGYTFGSGTRLTVV.

This chain joins TRBV30 and TRBJ2-1; D unclear. The V end was cut by 0 bases, the J end by 4 bases, with 13 bases between. CDR1 is GTSNPN, CDR2 SVGIG, per germline (reference sequence). CDR3 length: 15 residues. CDR3 coding DNA: TGTGCCTGGAGTGTACTGGGCCCCCTGTACAATGAGCAGTTCTTC. Its translation: CAWSVLGPLYNEQFF. Together with reference TRBV30 and TRBJ2-1, the CDR3 gives the full variable domain: SQTIHQWPATLVQPVGSPLSLECTVEGTSNPNLYWYRQAAGRGLQLLFYSVGIGQISSEVPQNLSASRPQDRQFILSSKKLLLSDSGFYLCAWSVLGPLYNEQFFGPGTRLTVL.

This clone showed up just once. The chain's CDR3 is CSASGSYEQYF. In nucleotides, the CDR3 is TGCAGTGCTAGCGGTTCCTACGAGCAGTACTTC. The V gene is TRBV20-1, the J gene TRBJ2-7; unclear D gene. Germline V lookup: CDR1 DFQATT, CDR2 SNEGSKA (reference sequence). The CDR3 runs to 11 residues. The V end was cut by 3 bases, the J end by 1 base, with 4 bases between.

The chain couples TRBV11-3 to TRBJ1-6, with a tentative D call TRBD1 (6 bases). The length of the CDR3 is 14 residues. With 0 bases removed from V and 9 bases from J, the gap between germline ends came to 9 bases. Looked up from germline, CDR1 is SGHNT and CDR2 is YENEEA. The CDR3 is CASSLDQGLSPLHF. The CDR3 coding sequence is TGTGCCAGCAGCTTAGATCAGGGGCTTTCACCCCTCCACTTT.

J is TRBJ1-1 and V is TRBV15, with D maybe TRBD1 (6 bases). Germline V gives CDR1 LNHNV, CDR2 YYDKDF (reference sequence). V lost 2 bases, J lost 1 base, and 11 bases lay in between. The CDR3 covers 15 residues. The CDR3 here is CATSRPDRSNTEAFF. In DNA, the CDR3 is TGTGCCACCAGCAGACCTGACAGGTCGAACACTGAAGCTTTCTTT.

This clone has just one count. V usage is TRBV5-1 and J usage is TRBJ1-2; TRBD1 is a possible D gene (6 bases). Germline lookup yields CDR1 SGHRS and CDR2 YFSETQ. The CDR3 has 12 residues. Trimming took off 0 bases at V and 8 bases at J, with 8 bases between the two ends. The CDR3 DNA follows: TGCGCCAGCAGCTTGGAGGGGGGGGGCTACACCTTC. As protein: CASSLEGGGYTF.

This chain connects TRBV2 to TRBJ2-6; no clear D gene. Germline CDR1 SNHLY, CDR2 FYNNEI. V lost 7 bases and J 2 bases, leaving 12 bases between the germline ends. The CDR3 is 15 residues long. Here the CDR3 reads CASTDPSAGANVLTF. CDR3 coding DNA: TGTGCCAGCACTGACCCGTCGGCTGGGGCCAACGTCCTGACTTTC.

As for this clone: Other DNA sequences in this specimen translate into the identical CDR3. The rearrangement uses TRBV30 and TRBJ2-2, with D tentatively TRBD2 (5 bases). The CDR3 consists of 12 residues. The germline CDR1 and CDR2 sequences are GTSNPN and SVGIG (reference sequence). Deletions cut 4 bases from V and 4 bases from J, with 7 bases between. CDR3 sequence: CAWNRGTGELFF. In DNA, the CDR3 is TGTGCCTGGAACCGGGGCACCGGGGAGCTGTTTTTT.

This clone has just one count. One end of the junction fails to match germline, which may point to a read error. The chain uses TRBV30 and TRBJ2-3; D not resolved. The germline CDR1 and CDR2 sequences are GTSNPN and SVGIG (reference sequence). CDR3 length equals 13 residues. CDR3 protein: CAWGVLGTDTQYF. CDR3 bases: TGTGCCTGGGGTGTGCTAGGCACAGATACGCAGTATTTT.

This clone has only one observation. The CDR3 DNA is TGCGCCAGCAGCCCCGATATTGGGCGCGAGCAGTACTTC. Its protein product is CASSPDIGREQYF. The chain joins TRBV5-1 to TRBJ2-7, with no clear D. CDR1 SGHRS and CDR2 YFSETQ come from the germline V gene. V lost 4 bases to trimming and J lost 6 bases, with 14 bases between them. CDR3 length: 13 residues.

This chain joins TRBV12-5 and TRBJ1-1; TRBD1 might be the D (5 bases). Germline lookup yields CDR1 LGHNT and CDR2 FRNRAP. This CDR3 region has 16 residues. Between the trimmed V and J ends, which lost 2 bases and 1 base, there was a span of 14 bases. CDR3 bases: TGTGCTAGTGGTTTGACCATCGACAGAGAGAACACTGAAGCTTTCTTT. Translating gives CASGLTIDRENTEAFF.

This sequence joins TRBV20-1 and TRBJ2-1, with TRBD1 as a possible D gene (5 bases). Germline V gives CDR1 DFQATT, CDR2 SNEGSKA (reference sequence). The CDR3 contains 10 residues. V was cut by 6 bases and J by 7 bases, with 7 bases left in between. In DNA, the CDR3 is TGCAGTGCGGGGCCGAATGAGCAGTTCTTC. This codes for CSAGPNEQFF.

The rearrangement links TRBV6-1 to TRBJ1-5, with D possibly being TRBD1 (6 bases). V lost 4 bases and J lost 7, with 14 bases in between. The germline CDR1 and CDR2 sequences are MNHNS and SASEGT. This CDR3 region has 14 residues. The CDR3 bases are TGTGCCAGCAGTGCACAGGGAGAAGGACAGCCCCAGCATTTT. This translates into CASSAQGEGQPQHF.

The chain couples TRBV16 to TRBJ1-4; D not resolved. The CDR3 runs to 14 residues. V dropped 3 bases and J dropped 6 bases, with 11 bases sitting between them. Germline V gene data show CDR1 as KGHSY and CDR2 as FQNENV. This chain's CDR3 is CASSHQTAYEKLFF. The CDR3 nucleotides are TGTGCCAGCAGCCATCAAACTGCCTATGAAAAACTGTTTTTT.

V usage is TRBV2 and J usage is TRBJ2-1, with 10 bases that match TRBD1. CDR3 length: 13 amino acids. Trimming at V came to 4 bases and at J to 9 bases, leaving 3 bases not matched to a gene. CDR1 is SNHLY and CDR2 is FYNNEI in the germline V gene. The CDR3, as DNA: TGTGCCAGCAGTGGGGGGACAGGGGCTGAGCAGTTCTTC. Protein product: CASSGGTGAEQFF. The full variable domain, completed using reference TRBV2 and TRBJ2-1, is EPEVTQTPSHQVTQMGQEVILRCVPISNHLYFYWYRQILGQKVEFLVSFYNNEISEKSEIFDDQFSVERPDGSNFTLKIRSTKLEDSAMYFCASSGGTGAEQFFGPGTRLTVL.